Sequencing of this T cell receptor (beta chain) was carried out in a study of T cell responses to AZD1222 COVID-19 vaccine. Study details: Second doses at about 4 or about 12 weeks were pooled.

Whole-study findings and limits: It was only after the peak T cell response that any repertoires were sampled. Across the whole spike, CD4 TCRs peaked at regions 160-218 and 743-854. Most donors were white British and more were female, and clonal diversity was possibly underestimated.

This CDR3 comprises 14 residues. The V and J ends lost 6 bases and 6 bases, in that order; junction bases with no gene match: 8. Germline CDR1 reads MGHDK; CDR2 reads SYGVNS. To note about this clone: Antigen: not known.

Profiling relied on immunoSEQ multiplex PCR, and the TCRdb table lists in-frame clones only, not all of them. Of 150,000 or so clones in the sample, 89% were seen once. The TCR sequence derives from an adult in good health. Source: peripheral blood, taken on day 0 of AZD1222 vaccination. This chain joins TRBV25-1 and TRBJ2-7, with TRBD1 identical over 10 bases. CDR3 coding DNA: TGTGCCAGCAGGGGACAGGGGAGAGGCTTCGAGCAGTACTTC. It codes for CASRGQGRGFEQYF.